This T cell receptor beta chain was observed in a study of cytomegalovirus exposure and HLA in healthy donors. The study, taken as a whole, reports: There were reportedly fewer N-insertions in an Asian-associated ancestry cluster than the approximately 670-donor mean, in a later analysis. Most TCR beta V segments were productive about 90% or about 30% of the time in an earlier analysis.

A multiplex PCR was run with 60 Vbeta primers and 13 Jbeta primers. The protocol was immunoSEQ multiplex PCR, while the TCRdb copy is restricted to in-frame clones and leaves out a portion. The data contain around 210,000 clones, around 73% of them singletons. Details on this clone: Its antigen is still unknown. Other DNA sequences within the sample encode an identical CDR3.

These donors, healthy bone marrow donors, were studied. These donors counted as nominally healthy when sampled, but unrecorded immune exposures were likely. The TCR sequence derives from a woman aged 25 to 39 in good health and CMV-seronegative. Sequencing used PBMCs.

The CDR3 region has the DNA TGTGCCAGCAGCTTATCGACAGGCCAAGAGACCCAGTACTTC. This codes for CASSLSTGQETQYF. The chain is built from TRBV7-9 and TRBJ2-5, with D maybe TRBD1 (6 bases). Germline loops: CDR1 SEHNR, CDR2 FQNEAQ (reference sequence). This CDR3 contains 14 residues. Trimming shortened V by 2 bases and J by 1 base, and 8 bases separated the two germline ends.